The 28 T cell receptor beta chains presented below share a single source sample, sequenced in a study of human CD8 memory T cell subsets. UMI-labeled 5' RACE was used to make TCR beta libraries. TCRdb re-called the 5' RACE reads and catalogs CDR3 proteins one per entry, DNA excluded. The repertoire table contains 15,000 to 20,000 distinct CDR3 sequences. Material: CD8+ stem-like memory T cells (TSCM and TCM) sorted from PBMCs. Stated subset: stem-like memory CD8 T cells (TSTEM), CCR7+ PD-1- TIGIT-. The source is a human donor in good health.

This clonotype is classed as medium-sized by frequency. The chain links TRBV4-1 to TRBJ1-2. The CDR3 runs to 13 residues. The germline gives CDR1 MGHRA, CDR2 YSYEKL. The chain's CDR3 is CASSQEMANGYTF.

The CDR3 sequence is CASSQVEGRAYEQYF. The chain has TRBV4-1 and TRBJ2-7; TCRdb names TRBD2, which stays unverified in the absence of DNA. CDR3 length: 15 residues. In germline, CDR1 is MGHRA, CDR2 YSYEKL.

V is TRBV25-1 and J is TRBJ1-2; the D gene TCRdb calls, TRBD1, cannot be checked with no DNA. CDR1 and CDR2 (germline): MGHDK, SYGVNS. This CDR3 contains 14 residues. CDR3 protein: CASSEFQGARGYTF.

CDR3 protein: CATSDFTGTGGADTQYF. The rearrangement links TRBV24-1 to TRBJ2-3; TCRdb calls TRBD1, which cannot be checked without DNA. Looked up from germline, CDR1 is KGHDR and CDR2 is SFDVKD. The CDR3 contains 17 residues.

This chain joins TRBV3-1 and TRBJ2-7; TCRdb selects TRBD1, and the lack of DNA leaves this call unchecked. Germline lookup yields CDR1 LGHDT and CDR2 YNNKEL (reference sequence). The CDR3 contains 12 residues. The CDR3 sequence is CASSHGTGEQYF.

The chain is built from TRBV13 and TRBJ1-1; TCRdb outputs TRBD1, but without DNA this stays unchecked. The CDR3 is 17 residues long. Looked up from germline, CDR1 is PRHDT and CDR2 is FYEKMQ (reference sequence). The CDR3 sequence is CASSSRRVMDMNTEAFF.

This sequence joins TRBV24-1 and TRBJ2-2; TCRdb's assignment of TRBD1 cannot be checked, as there is no DNA. Germline V CDR1 and CDR2: KGHDR, SFDVKD. The CDR3 is made up of 15 amino acids. This chain's CDR3 is CATQLETGSTGELFF.

The chain is built from TRBV4-2 and TRBJ2-7; checking the TCRdb D call of TRBD2 is not possible without DNA. The CDR3 covers 16 residues. CDR1 is LGHNA and CDR2 is YNFKEQ in the germline V gene. The chain's CDR3 is CASSQDGLAGGGEQYF.

This chain connects TRBV5-8 to TRBJ2-3; TCRdb proposes TRBD1, but this gene call is untestable without DNA. Germline CDR1 SGHTS, CDR2 YDEGEE. CDR3 size: 16 residues. CDR3 protein: CASSKGQGSSTDTQYF.

The chain couples TRBV9 to TRBJ2-1. The CDR3 extends over 15 amino acids. Germline values: CDR1 SGDLS, CDR2 YYNGEE. CDR3 region: CASSVEGASYNEQFF.

The chain combines TRBV10-3 with TRBJ1-3. This CDR3 is built from 11 residues. Germline CDR1 reads ENHRY; CDR2 reads SYGVKD. CDR3 region: CAIREGNTIYF.

The chain combines TRBV11-2 with TRBJ1-1. The CDR3 loop spans 12 amino acids. Germline V gives CDR1 SGHAT, CDR2 FQNNGV. The CDR3 sequence: CASRLGWTEAFF.

This clonotype is classed as medium-sized by frequency. The V call is TRBV7-9, the J call TRBJ1-1; the TCRdb D gene call, TRBD1, has no DNA to confirm it. This CDR3 contains 13 residues. Germline CDR1 is SEHNR and CDR2 is FQNEAQ (reference sequence). The chain's CDR3 is CASSPTETGGTFF.

This clonotype is deemed medium-sized by its frequency. The chain uses TRBV29-1 and TRBJ2-1. The CDR3 contains 13 residues. Germline values: CDR1 SQVTM, CDR2 ANQGSEA. CDR3 sequence reads: CSVGVDFDNEQFF.

The V call is TRBV4-3, the J call TRBJ1-4; the D gene TCRdb calls, TRBD1, cannot be checked with no DNA. The CDR3 has 15 residues. Germline CDR1 reads LGHNA; CDR2 reads YSLEER. The CDR3: CASSQDTGRDEKLFF.

The chain links TRBV3-1 to TRBJ2-3; without DNA, the TCRdb call of TRBD2 cannot be checked. Germline V CDR1 and CDR2: LGHDT, YNNKEL (reference sequence). The CDR3 contains 15 residues. The CDR3 loop is CASSQVAASTDTQYF.

This clonotype is called medium-sized based on its frequency. This rearrangement joins TRBV2 to TRBJ2-7. The CDR3 is 15 residues long. Germline assignment: CDR1 SNHLY and CDR2 FYNNEI. CDR3 in amino acids: CASSEARLLSYEQYF. The full variable domain, with the rest looked up from reference TRBV2 and TRBJ2-7, is EPEVTQTPSHQVTQMGQEVILRCVPISNHLYFYWYRQILGQKVEFLVSFYNNEISEKSEIFDDQFSVERPDGSNFTLKIRSTKLEDSAMYFCASSEARLLSYEQYFGPGTRLTVT.

Considering frequency, this clonotype is medium-sized. The chain uses TRBV11-2 and TRBJ2-1; checking the TCRdb D call of TRBD2 is not possible without DNA. Germline CDR1 SGHAT, CDR2 FQNNGV. This CDR3 comprises 16 residues. The CDR3 sequence: CASSPLAGGSYNEQFF.

The genes are TRBV29-1 and TRBJ2-7; lacking DNA, the TRBD1 call made by TCRdb goes unchecked. Germline V gene data show CDR1 as SQVTM and CDR2 as ANQGSEA. The CDR3 runs to 13 residues. CDR3 residues: CSAQGGVSYEQYF.

This clonotype is identified as medium-sized (0.01 to 0.1%) from frequency. This rearrangement joins TRBV7-9 to TRBJ2-2. There are 16 residues in the CDR3. The germline V gene has CDR1 SEHNR and CDR2 FQNEAQ (reference sequence). CDR3 loop: CASSSLGSANTGELFF.

This sequence joins TRBV9 and TRBJ1-1. From germline, CDR1 is SGDLS and CDR2 YYNGEE. The CDR3 has 14 residues. The CDR3 region is CASSVVLARSGTFF.

The genes are TRBV7-2 and TRBJ2-2; the D call from TCRdb, TRBD2, cannot be confirmed without DNA. Germline assignment: CDR1 SGHTA and CDR2 FQGNSA. This CDR3 is 17 amino acids long. The CDR3 sequence is CASSSPGWRVGTGELFF.

The chain recombines TRBV7-9 with TRBJ1-2. Per the germline V gene, CDR1 is SEHNR and CDR2 is FQNEAQ (reference sequence). The CDR3 runs 13 residues. CDR3 residues: CASSAWEGYGYTF.

This CDR3 is CASSSGTSLSQVTDTQYF. The chain recombines TRBV13 with TRBJ2-3. The V gene's germline CDR1 is PRHDT and CDR2 FYEKMQ (reference sequence). The CDR3 is made up of 18 amino acids. Combining the CDR3 with reference TRBV13 and TRBJ2-3 gives the whole variable domain AAGVIQSPRHLIKEKRETATLKCYPIPRHDTVYWYQQGPGQDPQFLISFYEKMQSDKGSIPDRFSAQQFSDYHSELNMSSLELGDSALYFCASSSGTSLSQVTDTQYFGPGTRLTVL.

V usage is TRBV5-1 and J usage is TRBJ2-1; the D call from TCRdb, TRBD2, cannot be confirmed without DNA. The germline gives CDR1 SGHRS, CDR2 YFSETQ. This CDR3 is 21 amino acids long. CDR3 protein: CASSLERWPGLADSSYNEQFF.

The chain uses TRBV7-3 and TRBJ2-2; TCRdb names TRBD1, which stays unverified in the absence of DNA. Germline V CDR1 and CDR2: SGHTA, FQGTGA. The CDR3 is 15 amino acids. Here the CDR3 reads CASSLGTGGDGELFF. Drawing the rest from reference TRBV7-3 and TRBJ2-2, the complete variable domain is GAGVSQTPSNKVTEKGKYVELRCDPISGHTALYWYRQSLGQGPEFLIYFQGTGAADDSGLPNDRFFAVRPEGSVSTLKIQRTERGDSAVYLCASSLGTGGDGELFFGEGSRLTVL.

The J gene is TRBJ2-7, the V gene TRBV6-1; TCRdb names TRBD2, which stays unverified in the absence of DNA. The CDR3 has 15 amino acids. The germline gives CDR1 MNHNS, CDR2 SASEGT. The CDR3 region is CASSEWSGGSYEQYF.

V gene TRBV2 combines with J gene TRBJ2-7; TCRdb indicates TRBD2, and absent DNA this call remains unverified. This CDR3 spans 18 amino acids. CDR1 and CDR2 from the germline V gene are SNHLY and FYNNEI. The chain's CDR3 is CASLDSPSGGAETYEQYF.